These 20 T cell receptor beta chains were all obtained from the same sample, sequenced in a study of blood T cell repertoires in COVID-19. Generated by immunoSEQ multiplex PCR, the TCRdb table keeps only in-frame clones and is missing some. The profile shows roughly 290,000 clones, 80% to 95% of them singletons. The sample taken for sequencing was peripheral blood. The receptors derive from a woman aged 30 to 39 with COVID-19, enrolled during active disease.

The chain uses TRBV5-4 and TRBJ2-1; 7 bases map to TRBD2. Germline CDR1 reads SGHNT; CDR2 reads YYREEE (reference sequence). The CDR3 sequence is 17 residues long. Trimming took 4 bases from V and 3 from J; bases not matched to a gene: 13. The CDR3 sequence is CASSPGGAGWNYNEQFF. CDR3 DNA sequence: TGTGCCAGCAGCCCGGGGGGAGCGGGATGGAACTACAATGAGCAGTTCTTC.

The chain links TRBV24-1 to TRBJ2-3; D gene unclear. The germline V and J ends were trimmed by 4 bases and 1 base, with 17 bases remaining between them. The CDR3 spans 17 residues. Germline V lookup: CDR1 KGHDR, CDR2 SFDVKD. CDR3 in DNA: TGTGCCACCAGTGACCCGGAGCTAGGATCCGGCACAGATACGCAGTATTTT. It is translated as CATSDPELGSGTDTQYF.

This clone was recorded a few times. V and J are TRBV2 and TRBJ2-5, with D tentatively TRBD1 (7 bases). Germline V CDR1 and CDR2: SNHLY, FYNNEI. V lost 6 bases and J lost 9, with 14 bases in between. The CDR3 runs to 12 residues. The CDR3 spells CASRRGQPAQYF. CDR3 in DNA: TGTGCCAGCAGGCGGGGACAGCCGGCCCAGTACTTC.

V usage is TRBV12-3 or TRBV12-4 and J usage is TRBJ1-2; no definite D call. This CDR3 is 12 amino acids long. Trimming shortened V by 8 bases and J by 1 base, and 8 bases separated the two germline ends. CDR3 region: CASSQSNYGYTF. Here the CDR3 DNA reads TGTGCCAGCTCACAGAGTAACTATGGCTACACCTTC.

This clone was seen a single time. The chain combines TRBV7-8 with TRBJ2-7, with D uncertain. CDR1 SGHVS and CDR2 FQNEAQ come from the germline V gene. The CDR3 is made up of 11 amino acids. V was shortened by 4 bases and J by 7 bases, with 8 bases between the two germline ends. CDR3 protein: CASSYSREQYF. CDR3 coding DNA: TGTGCCAGCAGCTATTCGCGGGAGCAGTACTTC.

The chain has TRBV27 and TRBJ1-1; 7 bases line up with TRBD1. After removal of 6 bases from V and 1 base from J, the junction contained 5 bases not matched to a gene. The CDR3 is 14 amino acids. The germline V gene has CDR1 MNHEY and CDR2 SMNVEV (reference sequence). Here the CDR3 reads CASRSTGENTEAFF. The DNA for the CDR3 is TGTGCCAGCAGGAGCACAGGGGAGAACACTGAAGCTTTCTTT.

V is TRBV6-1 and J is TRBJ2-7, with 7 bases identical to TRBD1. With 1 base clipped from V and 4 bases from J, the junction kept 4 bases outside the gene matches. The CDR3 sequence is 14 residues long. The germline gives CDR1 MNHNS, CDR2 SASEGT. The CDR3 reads CASSEGTGSYEQYF. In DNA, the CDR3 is TGTGCCAGCAGTGAAGGGACAGGTTCTTACGAGCAGTACTTC.

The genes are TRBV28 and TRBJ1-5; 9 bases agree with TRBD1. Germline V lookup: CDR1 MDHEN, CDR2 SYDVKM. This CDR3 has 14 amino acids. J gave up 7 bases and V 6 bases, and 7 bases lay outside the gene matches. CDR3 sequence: CASSRTGVAQPQHF. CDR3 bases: TGTGCCAGCAGCCGGACAGGGGTTGCCCAGCCCCAGCATTTT.

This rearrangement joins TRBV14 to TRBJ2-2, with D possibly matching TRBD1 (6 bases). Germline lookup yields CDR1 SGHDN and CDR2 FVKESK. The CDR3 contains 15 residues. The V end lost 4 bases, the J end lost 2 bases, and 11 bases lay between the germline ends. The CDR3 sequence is CASSRLQGNTGELFF. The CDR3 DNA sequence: TGTGCCAGCAGCCGCCTACAGGGAAACACCGGGGAGCTGTTTTTT.

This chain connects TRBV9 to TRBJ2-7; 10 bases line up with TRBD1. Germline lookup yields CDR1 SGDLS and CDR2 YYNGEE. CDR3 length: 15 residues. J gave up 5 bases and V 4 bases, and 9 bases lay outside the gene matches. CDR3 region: CASSRETGGPNEQYF. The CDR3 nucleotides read TGTGCCAGCAGCCGAGAGACAGGGGGCCCCAACGAGCAGTACTTC.

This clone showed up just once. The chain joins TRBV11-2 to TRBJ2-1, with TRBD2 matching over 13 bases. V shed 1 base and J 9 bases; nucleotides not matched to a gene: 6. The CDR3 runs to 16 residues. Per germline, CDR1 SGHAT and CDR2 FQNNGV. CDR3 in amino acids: CASSLGTSGSGGEQFF. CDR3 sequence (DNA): TGTGCCAGCAGCTTAGGGACTAGCGGGAGCGGGGGTGAGCAGTTCTTC.

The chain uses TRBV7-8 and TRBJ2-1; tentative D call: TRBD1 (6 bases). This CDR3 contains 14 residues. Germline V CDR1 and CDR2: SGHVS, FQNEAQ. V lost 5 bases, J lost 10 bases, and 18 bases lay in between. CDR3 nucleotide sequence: TGTGCCAGCAGCGCGACCGGGACACCCGTAGAGCAGTTCTTC. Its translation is CASSATGTPVEQFF.

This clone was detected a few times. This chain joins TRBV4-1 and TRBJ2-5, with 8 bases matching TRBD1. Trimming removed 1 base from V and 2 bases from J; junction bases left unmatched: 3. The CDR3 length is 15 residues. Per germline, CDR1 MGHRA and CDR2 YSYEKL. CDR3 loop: CASSQANRGQETQYF. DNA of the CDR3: TGCGCCAGCAGCCAAGCCAACAGGGGGCAAGAGACCCAGTACTTC.

The CDR3 reads CASSQEVGVNTGELFF. The CDR3 region has the DNA TGTGCCAGCAGCCAAGAAGTCGGGGTTAACACCGGGGAGCTGTTTTTT. The rearrangement uses TRBV3-1 (or the pseudogene TRBV3-2) and TRBJ2-2, with D perhaps matching TRBD2 (5 bases). Germline V gene data show CDR1 as LGHDT and CDR2 as YNNKEL (reference sequence). CDR3 size: 16 residues. With 0 bases removed from V and 2 bases from J, the gap between germline ends came to 10 bases.

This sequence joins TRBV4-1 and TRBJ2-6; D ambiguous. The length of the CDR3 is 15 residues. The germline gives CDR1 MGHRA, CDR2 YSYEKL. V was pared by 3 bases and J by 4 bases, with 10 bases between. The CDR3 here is CASSHSVIGANVLTF. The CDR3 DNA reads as TGCGCCAGCAGCCACTCGGTAATCGGGGCCAACGTCCTGACTTTC.

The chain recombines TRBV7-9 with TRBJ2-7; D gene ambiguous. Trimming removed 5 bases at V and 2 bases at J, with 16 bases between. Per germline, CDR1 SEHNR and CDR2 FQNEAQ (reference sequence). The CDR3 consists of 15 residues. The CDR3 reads CASSPPGSSTYEQYF. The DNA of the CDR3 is TGTGCCAGCAGCCCCCCAGGCAGCTCAACCTACGAGCAGTACTTC.

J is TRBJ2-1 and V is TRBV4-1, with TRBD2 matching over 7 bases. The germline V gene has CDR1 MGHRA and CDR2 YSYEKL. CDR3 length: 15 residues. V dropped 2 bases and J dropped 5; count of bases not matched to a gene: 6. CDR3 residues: CASSQWSSGNNEQFF. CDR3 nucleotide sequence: TGCGCCAGCAGCCAATGGTCTAGCGGTAACAATGAGCAGTTCTTC.

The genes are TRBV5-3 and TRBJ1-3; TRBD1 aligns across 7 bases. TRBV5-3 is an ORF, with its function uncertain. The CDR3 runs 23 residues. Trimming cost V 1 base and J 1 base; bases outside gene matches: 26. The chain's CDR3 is CARSLKWDSGGQPDPKSGNTIYF. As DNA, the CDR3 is TGTGCCAGAAGCTTGAAGTGGGACTCTGGGGGACAGCCCGATCCCAAGTCTGGAAACACCATATATTTT.

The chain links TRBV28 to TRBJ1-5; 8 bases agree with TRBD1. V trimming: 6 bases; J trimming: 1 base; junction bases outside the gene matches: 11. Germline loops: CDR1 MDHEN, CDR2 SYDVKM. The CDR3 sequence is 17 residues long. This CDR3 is CASSNLRGLESNQPQHF. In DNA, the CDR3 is TGTGCCAGCAGCAACCTCAGGGGGCTCGAGAGCAATCAGCCCCAGCATTTT. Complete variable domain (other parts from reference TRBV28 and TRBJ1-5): DVKVTQSSRYLVKRTGEKVFLECVQDMDHENMFWYRQDPGLGLRLIYFSYDVKMKEKGDIPEGYSVSREKKERFSLILESASTNQTSMYLCASSNLRGLESNQPQHFGDGTRLSIL.

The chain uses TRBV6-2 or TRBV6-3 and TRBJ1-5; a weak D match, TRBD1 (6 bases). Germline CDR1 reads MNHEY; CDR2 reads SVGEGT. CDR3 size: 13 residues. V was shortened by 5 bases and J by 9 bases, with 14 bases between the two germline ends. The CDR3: CASSRAGEWPQHF. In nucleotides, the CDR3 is TGTGCCAGCAGTCGAGCAGGGGAATGGCCCCAGCATTTT.